Sequencing of this T cell receptor (beta chain) was carried out in a study of cytomegalovirus exposure and HLA in healthy donors. As to this clone: The antigen is unknown.

Trimming cost V 6 bases and J 5 bases, with 10 bases left between them. The germline V gene encodes CDR1 MNHNS and CDR2 SASEGT. The CDR3 spans 13 residues. Regarding the study as a whole: Earlier analysis yielded a pattern in which most TCR beta V segments were productive about 90% or about 30% of the time. Further analysis was carried out later, and it showed several of the most significant clusters appearing linked to common viral pathogens.

The PCR used 60 Vbeta and 13 Jbeta primers. Original methodology: In a later analysis, some 80 million unique TCR beta chains included roughly 11 million shared by two or more donors. Only in-frame clones appear in the TCRdb table, and some are missing; sequencing was by immunoSEQ multiplex PCR. V and J calls and clone size come straight from that table; D and trimming were deduced from the DNA. The sample records approximately 210,000 clones, approximately 79% being singletons. V gene TRBV6-1 combines with J gene TRBJ1-4; D uncertain. The sample comprised PBMCs. The source of this sequence is a girl aged 5-17 years in good health and CMV-seropositive. The CDR3 DNA sequence: TGTGCCAGCAGGGCGGCCGGCAATGAAAAACTGTTTTTT. It codes for CASRAAGNEKLFF.